Listed here are 15 T cell receptor beta chains from one sample, sequenced in a study of CD8 T cells in ankylosing spondylitis. Using its own MiXCR run on the 5' RACE reads, TCRdb lists one record per CDR3 protein. The table includes 200,000 to 250,000 distinct CDR3 sequences, under 12% detected once. Sequenced material: blood, either unsorted or a sorted T cell fraction (not recorded which). Receptor source: a male donor with ankylosing spondylitis or in good health (not recorded which).

This clonotype was detected only a few times. The chain recombines TRBV30 with TRBJ1-3; D is perhaps TRBD1 (6 bases). The CDR3 runs 15 residues. The ends were cut back, 0 bases at V and 0 bases at J, with 9 bases in the middle. The V gene's germline CDR1 is GTSNPN and CDR2 SVGIG (reference sequence). CDR3 sequence reads: CAWSVRQVSGNTIYF. DNA for the CDR3: TGTGCCTGGAGTGTACGACAGGTCTCTGGAAACACCATATATTTT.

This clonotype came up many times. The chain recombines TRBV20-1 with TRBJ1-6; weak D call: TRBD1 (5 bases). Germline V gene data show CDR1 as DFQATT and CDR2 as SNEGSKA (reference sequence). Trimming removed 6 bases from V and 7 bases from J, with 16 bases in between. There are 14 residues in the CDR3. CDR3 residues: CSAQLGVGNSPLHF. In DNA, the CDR3 is TGCAGTGCCCAACTAGGGGTGGGGAATTCACCCCTCCACTTT.

In this sample, this clonotype turned up many times. This chain joins TRBV30 and TRBJ2-5; a possible D gene is TRBD2 (7 bases). The germline gives CDR1 GTSNPN, CDR2 SVGIG (reference sequence). V shed 1 base and J shed 5 bases, with 17 bases lying between them. The CDR3 runs 15 residues. The CDR3 loop reads CAWSALRGAVETQYF. The CDR3 nucleotides are TGTGCCTGGAGTGCCCTACGGGGGGCAGTTGAGACCCAGTACTTC. The whole variable domain, remainder taken from reference TRBV30 and TRBJ2-5, is SQTIHQWPATLVQPVGSPLSLECTVEGTSNPNLYWYRQAAGRGLQLLFYSVGIGQISSEVPQNLSASRPQDRQFILSSKKLLLSDSGFYLCAWSALRGAVETQYFGPGTRLLVL.

In this sample, this clonotype turned up many times. V usage is TRBV30 and J usage is TRBJ1-4, with D perhaps TRBD1 (6 bases). Deletions cut 3 bases from V and 15 bases from J, with 20 bases between. Germline assignment: CDR1 GTSNPN and CDR2 SVGIG (reference sequence). The CDR3 is 13 amino acids. The CDR3 here is CAWRTHSGTRMFF. The CDR3 DNA reads as TGTGCCTGGAGGACGCACTCCGGGACACGGATGTTTTTT.

This clonotype was found many times. V usage is TRBV7-2 and J usage is TRBJ2-3, with TRBD2 identical over 13 bases. The CDR3 has 14 residues. Germline V CDR1 and CDR2: SGHTA, FQGNSA. Trimming removed 6 bases from V and 11 bases from J; junction bases left unmatched: 8. The CDR3 DNA reads as TGTGCCAGCAGACCTGGACTAGCGGGAGAGGGGCAGTATTTT. It encodes CASRPGLAGEGQYF.

This clonotype showed up many times. The rearrangement uses TRBV20-1 and TRBJ1-2, with D hard to call. There are 11 residues in the CDR3. Looked up from germline, CDR1 is DFQATT and CDR2 is SNEGSKA (reference sequence). V lost 3 bases to trimming and J lost 1 base, with 3 bases between them. CDR3 loop: CSASFNYGYTF. CDR3 DNA sequence: TGCAGTGCTAGCTTTAACTATGGCTACACCTTC.

This sequence joins TRBV11-2 and TRBJ2-2, with 8 bases identical to TRBD2. V was pared by 2 bases and J by 4 bases, with 6 bases of the junction left unmatched. Per the germline V gene, CDR1 is SGHAT and CDR2 is FQNNGV. CDR3 length: 16 residues. The CDR3 protein is CASSLTPGGPTGELFF. Written as DNA, the CDR3 is TGTGCCAGCAGCTTAACTCCGGGAGGGCCCACCGGGGAGCTGTTTTTT.

This clonotype was counted at least ten times. The DNA of the CDR3 is TGCGCCAGCAGCCCTGGACAGGCTCGTAATCAGCCCCAGCATTTT. Translation: CASSPGQARNQPQHF. V and J are TRBV4-1 and TRBJ1-5; 7 nucleotides line up with TRBD1. Germline V gene data show CDR1 as MGHRA and CDR2 as YSYEKL. After removal of 4 bases from V and 4 bases from J, the junction contained 7 bases not matched to a gene. The CDR3 has 15 residues.

This clonotype was seen only a few times. The rearrangement links TRBV14 to TRBJ2-7; D tentatively fits TRBD1 or TRBD2 (5 bases each). The V gene's germline CDR1 is SGHDN and CDR2 FVKESK. Between the trimmed V and J ends, which lost 6 bases and 1 base, there was a span of 16 bases. The CDR3 is 15 amino acids. The CDR3 reads CASRSTGTGSYEQYF. Here the CDR3 DNA reads TGTGCCAGCAGGTCGACCGGGACCGGATCCTACGAGCAGTACTTC. The whole variable domain, remainder taken from reference TRBV14 and TRBJ2-7, is EAGVTQFPSHSVIEKGQTVTLRCDPISGHDNLYWYRRVMGKEIKFLLHFVKESKQDESGMPNNRFLAERTGGTYSTLKVQPAELEDSGVYFCASRSTGTGSYEQYFGPGTRLTVT.

This clonotype was seen at least ten times. The rearrangement links TRBV29-1 to TRBJ2-7; D not resolved. This CDR3 has 12 residues. The germline CDR1 and CDR2 sequences are SQVTM and ANQGSEA. V dropped 6 bases and J dropped 3 bases, with 12 bases sitting between them. The CDR3 DNA is TGCAGCGTCCAGGAATCGAGCTACGAGCAGTACTTC. This codes for CSVQESSYEQYF.

In its sample, this clonotype was seen many times. V usage is TRBV5-1 and J usage is TRBJ2-1; TRBD1 agrees at 7 bases. In germline, CDR1 is SGHRS, CDR2 YFSETQ. This CDR3 region has 15 residues. V lost 4 bases, J lost 0 bases, and 4 bases stayed unmatched. The DNA of the CDR3 is TGCGCCAGCAGCCCGGGACAGCCCTCCTACAATGAGCAGTTCTTC. Protein sequence: CASSPGQPSYNEQFF.

This rearrangement joins TRBV18 to TRBJ2-7; a weak D match, TRBD2 (5 bases). Trimming took off 3 bases at V and 0 bases at J, with 18 bases between the two ends. Per germline, CDR1 KGHSH and CDR2 LQKENI. This CDR3 has 17 amino acids. CDR3: CASSPNPRAGGSYEQYF. The CDR3 nucleotides read TGTGCCAGCTCACCGAATCCACGGGCAGGAGGCTCCTACGAGCAGTACTTC.

This clonotype was observed a few times. The genes are TRBV20-1 and TRBJ1-1; the D gene is possibly TRBD1 (6 bases). This CDR3 is built from 16 residues. The germline gives CDR1 DFQATT, CDR2 SNEGSKA (reference sequence). The germline V and J ends were trimmed by 0 bases and 1 base, with 15 bases remaining between them. The CDR3 bases are TGCAGTGCTAGAGACTTCCGGGACACTGAGAACACTGAAGCTTTCTTT. Its translation: CSARDFRDTENTEAFF.

This clonotype showed up many times. The V gene is TRBV20-1, the J gene TRBJ2-3; 9 positions match TRBD2. J was trimmed by 2 bases and V by 1 base; bases with no gene match: 4. The CDR3 contains 15 residues. In germline, CDR1 is DFQATT, CDR2 SNEGSKA (reference sequence). CDR3 sequence (DNA): TGCAGTGCTAGAGGGGAGCGGGGGGCCACAGATACGCAGTATTTT. Its translation: CSARGERGATDTQYF.

This clonotype was observed many times. V gene TRBV6-1 combines with J gene TRBJ1-5; TRBD1 is a possible D gene (6 bases). The CDR3 loop spans 14 amino acids. With 5 bases removed from V and 2 bases from J, the gap between germline ends came to 10 bases. Germline values: CDR1 MNHNS, CDR2 SASEGT. CDR3 region: CASSPDRRNQPQHF. Here the CDR3 DNA reads TGTGCCAGCAGTCCCGACAGGCGCAATCAGCCCCAGCATTTT.